One sample yielded the 27 T cell receptor beta chains listed below, sequenced in a study of T-cell reconstitution after alpha-beta-depleted transplantation in children. Unique molecular identifiers were incorporated into the prepared TCRbeta library. MiXCR, applied by TCRdb to the PCR reads, yields one record per CDR3 protein. Seen here are approximately 630,000 distinct CDR3 sequences, about an eighth observed once, and the top ten hold 0.75% to 0.85%. Source: PBMCs, taken before TCRalphabeta/CD19-depleted stem cell transplant. The source is a girl aged 2-9 years with congenital amegakaryocytic thrombocytopenia, due to receive a stem cell transplant.

This clonotype was picked up many times. The J gene is TRBJ1-1, the V gene TRBV6-1; TRBD1 agrees at 10 bases. J lost 10 bases, V lost 6 bases, and 14 bases had no gene match. Germline loops: CDR1 MNHNS, CDR2 SASEGT. CDR3 size: 15 residues. CDR3 DNA: TGTGCCAGCAGCCCTCTTGACAGGGGGCCAGGTAGAGCTTTCTTT. It specifies CASSPLDRGPGRAFF.

This clonotype has more than one count but fewer than ten. This chain links TRBV5-1 with TRBJ1-3; D is unclear. The V gene lost 1 base and the J gene lost 2 bases, with 13 bases spanning the gap. The CDR3 runs 16 residues. Germline CDR1 is SGHRS and CDR2 is YFSETQ. CDR3 in amino acids: CASSLFSTATGNTIYF. CDR3 nucleotides: TGCGCCAGCAGCTTGTTCTCCACAGCCACTGGAAACACCATATATTTT. Full variable domain (outside the CDR3, taken from reference TRBV5-1 and TRBJ1-3): KAGVTQTPRYLIKTRGQQVTLSCSPISGHRSVSWYQQTPGQGLQFLFEYFSETQRNKGNFPGRFSGRQFSNSRSEMNVSTLELGDSALYLCASSLFSTATGNTIYFGEGSWLTVV.

The sample holds many counts of this clonotype. This chain's CDR3 is CSVSRGGRGNEQFF. In nucleotides, the CDR3 is TGCAGCGTGTCCCGGGGGGGGAGGGGGAATGAGCAGTTCTTC. The rearrangement links TRBV29-1 to TRBJ2-1; 8 positions match TRBD2. CDR3 size: 14 residues. Germline trimming cut 6 bases from V and 7 bases from J; bases unmatched to any gene: 11. Germline V gene lookup returns CDR1 SQVTM and CDR2 ANQGSEA.

This clonotype was detected many times. V and J are TRBV27 and TRBJ2-3, with TRBD2 matching over 11 bases. The CDR3 has 15 residues. The V segment lost 8 bases and the J segment 5 bases; nucleotides outside the gene matches: 9. Germline-derived CDR1 and CDR2 are MNHEY and SMNVEV (reference sequence). As DNA, the CDR3 is TGTGCCAGCTCTCCGACTAGCGGGAATATAGATACGCAGTATTTT. Translating it yields CASSPTSGNIDTQYF.

This clonotype was seen a few times. V usage is TRBV12-3 or TRBV12-4 and J usage is TRBJ2-7, with D perhaps matching TRBD2 (6 bases). Trimming pared 6 bases from V and 2 bases from J, leaving 17 bases between. The CDR3 is made up of 15 amino acids. The chain's CDR3 is CASSPRGAGTYEQYF. The CDR3 DNA sequence: TGTGCCAGCAGCCCAAGGGGAGCGGGCACCTACGAGCAGTACTTC.

The CDR3 nucleotides read TGTGCCAGCAGTAAGGACAGGGGTTTTGGCTACACCTTC. Translated, it gives CASSKDRGFGYTF. V and J are TRBV28 and TRBJ1-2; 9 nucleotides align to TRBD1. This CDR3 has 13 amino acids. Per the germline V gene, CDR1 is MDHEN and CDR2 is SYDVKM. V lost 5 bases, J lost 7 bases, and 5 bases stayed unmatched.

This clonotype was counted at least ten times. The chain uses TRBV20-1 and TRBJ2-1; D call uncertain. The CDR3 has 15 residues. Germline-derived CDR1 and CDR2 are DFQATT and SNEGSKA (reference sequence). V was pared by 1 base and J by 0 bases, with 10 bases between. This chain's CDR3 is CSARGGDYSYNEQFF. CDR3 bases: TGCAGTGCTAGAGGTGGAGATTACTCCTACAATGAGCAGTTCTTC.

This clonotype was seen repeatedly, ten times or more. V and J are TRBV12-3 or TRBV12-4 and TRBJ2-7; D gene unclear. V dropped 5 bases and J dropped 4 bases, with 15 bases sitting between them. The CDR3 contains 14 residues. The CDR3 loop reads CASSPIGPRYEQYF. In nucleotides, the CDR3 is TGTGCCAGCAGTCCTATCGGGCCAAGATACGAGCAGTACTTC.

This clonotype was seen at least ten times. The chain employs TRBV5-1 and TRBJ2-7; 11 bases are shared with TRBD2. Germline values: CDR1 SGHRS, CDR2 YFSETQ. V lost 3 bases and J lost 2; bases outside the gene matches: 7. The CDR3 spans 16 residues. The CDR3: CASSSLTSGNPYEQYF. Here the CDR3 DNA reads TGCGCCAGCAGCTCTCTGACTAGCGGGAATCCCTACGAGCAGTACTTC. The full variable domain, its missing parts supplied by reference TRBV5-1 and TRBJ2-7, is KAGVTQTPRYLIKTRGQQVTLSCSPISGHRSVSWYQQTPGQGLQFLFEYFSETQRNKGNFPGRFSGRQFSNSRSEMNVSTLELGDSALYLCASSSLTSGNPYEQYFGPGTRLTVT.

Comments on this clonotype: It is unclear where the CDR3 begins or ends on the DNA, so no DNA is shown, and the CDR3 is as TCRdb lists it. V and J are TRBV5-1 and TRBJ2-3; the table's TRBD2 call for D was not verified on the DNA. Inclusive of both ends, the CDR3 amounts to 18 amino acids. From germline, CDR1 is SGHRS and CDR2 YFSETQ. The CDR3 loop reads CASSFGTGSLASTDTPYF.

Comments on this clonotype: A much larger clone differs by one base, so this may be a read error. The chain joins TRBV20-1 to TRBJ2-3, with a tentative D call TRBD2 (5 bases). V lost 1 base, J lost 2 bases, and 7 bases lay in between. CDR3 length equals 13 residues. Germline loops: CDR1 DFQATT, CDR2 SNEGSKA (reference sequence). The CDR3 sequence: CSARVDYTDTQYF. The CDR3 nucleotides are TGCAGTGCTAGAGTTGACTACACAGATACGCAGTATTTT.

This clonotype was counted ten times or more. V gene TRBV20-1 combines with J gene TRBJ1-2, with TRBD1 as a possible D gene (5 bases). V gave up 3 bases and J gave up 6 bases, with 17 bases separating them. The germline V gene encodes CDR1 DFQATT and CDR2 SNEGSKA (reference sequence). The CDR3 runs to 14 residues. The CDR3 loop reads CSARGKGFRDGYTF. DNA for the CDR3: TGCAGTGCTAGGGGCAAGGGGTTCAGAGATGGCTACACCTTC.

This clonotype was recorded many times. The chain has TRBV7-9 and TRBJ2-7, with D possibly TRBD1 on 5 matching bases. The CDR3 extends over 13 amino acids. With 2 bases removed from V and 4 bases from J, the gap between germline ends came to 9 bases. The germline CDR1 and CDR2 sequences are SEHNR and FQNEAQ (reference sequence). The CDR3 DNA reads as TGTGCCAGCAGCTTAAGACAGCCATACGAGCAGTACTTC. It specifies CASSLRQPYEQYF.

The CDR3 bases are TGCAGTGCTAGTGGCGGGCAACAAGAGACCCAGTACTTC. Encoded protein: CSASGGQQETQYF. This chain connects TRBV20-1 to TRBJ2-5, with TRBD2 as a possible D gene (5 bases). The CDR3 sequence is 13 residues long. Trimming removed 3 bases from V and 2 bases from J, with 10 bases in between. Germline V CDR1 and CDR2: DFQATT, SNEGSKA (reference sequence).

This chain connects TRBV7-6 to TRBJ2-1, with 11 bases lining up with TRBD2. The V segment lost 1 base and the J segment 11 bases; nucleotides outside the gene matches: 4. CDR1 is SGHVS and CDR2 is FNYEAQ in the germline V gene. This CDR3 has 14 amino acids. The CDR3 nucleotides read TGTGCCAGCAGCTTAGAGGCTAGCGGGAGGAAGCAGTTCTTC. It is translated as CASSLEASGRKQFF.

This clonotype came up many times. This chain connects TRBV7-9 to TRBJ2-3, with no clear D. Trimming stripped 4 bases from V and 6 bases from J, with 11 bases between. The CDR3 loop spans 13 amino acids. CDR1 and CDR2 from the germline V gene are SEHNR and FQNEAQ (reference sequence). The CDR3 bases are TGTGCCAGCAGCTACATGGGGTTCGATACGCAGTATTTT. Encoded protein: CASSYMGFDTQYF.

This clonotype has a handful of counts. This chain links TRBV12-3 or TRBV12-4 with TRBJ2-7, with D possibly TRBD2 on 6 matching bases. The CDR3 extends over 13 amino acids. Trimming cost V 5 bases and J 7 bases, with 15 bases left between them. CDR3 sequence reads: CASSPSPGEEQYF. The CDR3 DNA reads TGTGCCAGCAGTCCCAGTCCGGGGGAGGAGCAGTACTTC.

The chain joins TRBV7-6 to TRBJ2-2; maybe TRBD1 (5 bases). The CDR3 runs 13 residues. Trimming removed 6 bases from V and 3 bases from J, with 8 bases in between. CDR1 and CDR2 from the germline V gene are SGHVS and FNYEAQ. Here the CDR3 DNA reads TGTGCCAGCAGTTCAGGGCACACCGGGGAGCTGTTTTTT. Translated: CASSSGHTGELFF.

The chain uses TRBV4-1 and TRBJ1-4; 7 bases match TRBD1. Unmatched junction bases numbered 7, after V lost 0 bases and J lost 6 bases. This CDR3 contains 16 residues. Germline V gene sequence: CDR1 MGHRA, CDR2 YSYEKL. CDR3 sequence: CASSQDPGRGHEKLFF. In nucleotides, the CDR3 is TGCGCCAGCAGCCAAGACCCGGGGAGGGGGCATGAAAAACTGTTTTTT.

This clonotype was counted a few times. This sequence joins TRBV12-3 or TRBV12-4 and TRBJ1-6; possibly TRBD1 for D (5 bases). Trimming shortened V by 8 bases and J by 7 bases, and 9 bases separated the two germline ends. CDR3 size: 12 residues. In nucleotides, the CDR3 is TGTGCCAGCTTGCAGGGAAATTCACCCCTCCACTTT. Amino acid sequence: CASLQGNSPLHF.

With regard to this clonotype: The junction shows a germline mismatch at one end, possibly a read error. This chain joins TRBV2 and TRBJ2-6, with no clear D. The CDR3 totals 14 residues. CDR1 SNHLY and CDR2 FYNNEI come from the germline V gene. CDR3: CSSLISSGANVLTF. The CDR3 DNA follows: TGTTCCAGCCTTATCAGCTCTGGGGCCAACGTCCTGACTTTC.

The chain combines TRBV19 with TRBJ2-1; 7 bases align to TRBD2. V dropped 8 bases and J dropped 9; count of bases not matched to a gene: 16. The germline CDR1 and CDR2 sequences are LNHDA and SQIVND (reference sequence). The CDR3 has 15 amino acids. For the CDR3, the DNA is TGTGCCAGTGCCATAAGGGGCGGGAGTTTTCGTGAGCAGTTCTTC. Protein sequence: CASAIRGGSFREQFF.

The chain is built from TRBV20-1 and TRBJ2-5; the match to TRBD2 covers 10 bases. The CDR3 is 14 amino acids. The ends lost 3 bases at V and 0 bases at J; junction bases unmatched: 1. Germline CDR1 DFQATT, CDR2 SNEGSKA (reference sequence). In nucleotides, the CDR3 is TGCAGTGCTAGTCTAGCGGGAGACCAAGAGACCCAGTACTTC. Encoded protein: CSASLAGDQETQYF.

This clonotype has only a few counts. The gene calls are TRBV5-6 and TRBJ2-1; tentative D call: TRBD2 (6 bases). The CDR3 extends over 15 amino acids. V was pared by 0 bases and J by 2 bases, with 9 bases between. CDR1 is SGHDT, CDR2 YYEEEE, per germline. This chain's CDR3 is CASSLVREPYNEQFF. DNA for the CDR3: TGTGCCAGCAGCTTGGTACGGGAGCCCTACAATGAGCAGTTCTTC.

The chain has TRBV14 and TRBJ2-1, with D possibly TRBD2 on 6 matching bases. CDR1 SGHDN and CDR2 FVKESK come from the germline V gene. The CDR3 is made up of 15 amino acids. V lost 6 bases and J 4 bases, leaving 16 bases between the germline ends. The chain's CDR3 is CASSLSGVPYNEQFF. The DNA for the CDR3 is TGTGCCAGCAGTCTTAGCGGAGTCCCTTACAATGAGCAGTTCTTC.

This clonotype appeared a few times. The chain has TRBV3-1 and TRBJ1-4, with 9 bases fitting TRBD1. V lost 3 bases and J lost 5; bases outside the gene matches: 7. CDR3 length: 16 residues. Germline V CDR1 and CDR2: LGHDT, YNNKEL (reference sequence). CDR3 DNA sequence: TGTGCCAGCAGCCACCTGCCGGGACAGGGAAATGAAAAACTGTTTTTT. This codes for CASSHLPGQGNEKLFF.

This clonotype was seen many times. The rearrangement joins TRBV20-1 to TRBJ2-5; 7 nucleotides align to TRBD2. Trimming took 0 bases from V and 1 from J; bases not matched to a gene: 11. The germline CDR1 and CDR2 sequences are DFQATT and SNEGSKA (reference sequence). The CDR3 totals 17 residues. The CDR3 sequence is CSARDVGGSRFQETQYF. DNA for the CDR3: TGCAGTGCTAGAGATGTCGGCGGGAGTAGATTCCAAGAGACCCAGTACTTC.